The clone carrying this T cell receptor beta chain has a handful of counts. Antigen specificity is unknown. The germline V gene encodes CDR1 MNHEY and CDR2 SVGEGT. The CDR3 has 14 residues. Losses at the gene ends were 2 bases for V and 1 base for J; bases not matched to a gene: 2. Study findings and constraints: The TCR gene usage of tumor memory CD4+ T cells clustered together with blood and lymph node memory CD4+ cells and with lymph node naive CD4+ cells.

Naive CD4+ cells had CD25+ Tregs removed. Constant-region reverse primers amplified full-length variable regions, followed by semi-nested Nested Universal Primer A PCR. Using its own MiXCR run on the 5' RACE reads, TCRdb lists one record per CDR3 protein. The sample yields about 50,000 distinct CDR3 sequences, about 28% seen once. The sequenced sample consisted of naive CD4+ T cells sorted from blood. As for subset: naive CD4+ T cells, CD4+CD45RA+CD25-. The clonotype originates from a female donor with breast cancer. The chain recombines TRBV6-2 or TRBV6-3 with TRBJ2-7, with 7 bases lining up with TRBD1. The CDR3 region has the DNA TGTGCCAGCAGTTACCCGGGACAGTCCTACGAGCAGTACTTC. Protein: CASSYPGQSYEQYF.